The clone carrying this TCR beta chain was found a few times. Antigen unknown. Libraries for TCRalpha and TCRbeta carried sample barcodes and unique molecular identifiers via 5'RACE. MiXCR was run by TCRdb on the 5' RACE reads, yielding one entry per CDR3 protein. This table has about 430,000 distinct CDR3 sequences, around 24% appearing once. This sample stems from a study of T-cell memory formation after mild COVID-19. Study in general: Largely, TCR clusters stayed within a single donor. General observations from the study: CD8+ contracting clones occupied EMRA, while CD4+ ones occupied mainly CM and EM. Memory cells collected pre-infection included some clones that later responded, suggesting cross-reactive memory joined.

The germline V gene has CDR1 SGHAT and CDR2 FQNNGV. CDR3 size: 16 residues. The ends lost 6 bases at V and 4 bases at J; junction bases unmatched: 12. This clonotype was sampled from an adult woman who had mild COVID-19 (a few samples of this study predate the infection). Cell type and time point are not known. V gene TRBV11-2 combines with J gene TRBJ2-1; 7 positions match TRBD2. The sample consisted of PBMCs or a T cell subset sorted from them (not recorded which). The CDR3 region is CASRELAGPGYNEQFF. CDR3 in DNA: TGTGCCAGCAGAGAGTTAGCGGGTCCAGGATACAATGAGCAGTTCTTC.